Described below is a single T cell receptor (beta chain) sequence and its context. The specificity of this receptor is unknown. Base qualities are missing; no much larger clone stands one base away. In Seattle, one collaborating source enrolled patients while the infection was active and tracked those patients longitudinally over the course of disease. Whole blood was collected in K2EDTA tubes by collaborating institutions according to the institutions' own protocols. Collaborator samples were shipped for TCRbeta analysis as frozen whole blood, isolated PBMCs, or DNA extracted from either sample type. TCRbeta CDR3 regions were amplified from genomic DNA using the immunoSEQ Assay, a bias-controlled multiplex PCR. The published analysis was carried out like this. Within the assay, amplification of reference gene primers was used to estimate how many nucleated cells each sample contained. To quantify the absolute abundance of each unique TCRbeta CDR3 rearrangement, sequence reads were collapsed and filtered. For each sample, productive Simpson clonality was calculated as the square root of Simpson's diversity index over productive rearrangements. TCRdb mirrors the immuneACCESS table, restricted to in-frame sequences. Some clones are absent from its copies; in checked studies, under half trace to an unresolved V gene, and the reason for the others is unknown. D and trimming were read from the DNA, whereas the V and J calls and clone size are those reported in that table. For this sample the table gives about 500,000 clones, of which about 89% were detected only once. The top ten hold about 8% of the sample.

The sample originates from a study of blood T cell repertoires in COVID-19 (dated by TCRdb to the early 2020s). With respect to the entire study: Samples covering the acute and convalescent phases of COVID-19 were provided by collaborators in the United States, Italy and Spain. Where available, HLA class I and class II types were obtained from metadata supplied by the sample provider rather than from assay-based typing. Subjects who had been exposed to COVID-19, were actively infected with it, or had recovered from it provided the deeply sampled blood TCRbeta repertoires that made up the dataset. The sample metadata nearly always contained a de-identified subject ID, COVID-19 status, age in years and sex. The material from the prospective study consisted of cDNA or gDNA derived from T cells, B-cell-depleted T cells, or PBMCs. The repertoires were released in a freely available public database intended as a resource for research on the immune response to SARS-CoV-2. Samples were obtained from the ongoing ImmuneRACE study (first 160 participants) and from 950 to 1,500 subjects provided by 6 global collaborators.

What the study reported, not specific to this receptor: Clinical and demographic metadata were provided uncurated, with the amount varying by source and participant.

There are 19 amino acids in the CDR3, from cysteine to phenylalanine inclusive. The entry retains the CDR3 DNA only, 57 bases that are in frame from base 1. For CDR1 and CDR2, the germline V gene (reference sequence) lists SGHNT and YYREEE. Ends trimmed: V by 4 bases, J by 0 bases; bases unmatched to a gene: 12. The V and J segments used are TRBV5-4 and TRBJ2-4; TRBD2 matches 11 bases in the middle. Sequenced input: peripheral blood. The TCR sequence derives from a woman in her 50s with COVID-19, enrolled during active disease. The CDR3 sequence is CASSPREVAGGQAKNIQYF. The bases read TGTGCCAGCAGCCCCCGGGAGGTAGCGGGGGGGCAAGCCAAAAACATTCAGTACTTC.